Sequencing of this T cell receptor beta chain was carried out in a study of siplizumab effects on memory and regulatory T cells. Measured with immunoSEQ multiplex PCR; TCRdb has only the in-frame clones, and not every one. Of about 80,000 clones detected, approximately 95% appear once; the ten largest clones hold roughly 20%. The CDR3 extends over 14 amino acids. The V gene's germline CDR1 is WSHSY and CDR2 SAAADI. Trimming left V 9 bases short and J 0 bases short, with 15 bases between. Overall study results and limits: Alloreactive sequences tracing back to unstimulated CD4+ memory cells were significantly reduced by siplizumab. Proliferating siplizumab-culture Tregs lacked confirmation of suppressive function. Researchers could not give a naive or memory phenotype to roughly 75-95% of proliferating CD4+ or CD8+ clones. Naive T cells seemed more diverse than memory cells and seemed major alloresponse contributors.

Worth noting for this clone: Its specificity is unknown.

Source material: CD8+ T cells sorted from blood. The TCR sequence derives from a human donor in good health. V is TRBV10-2 and J is TRBJ2-7; unclear D gene. The CDR3 DNA sequence: TGCGCCAGTCGGGCCCGGCCACCCTCCTACGAGCAGTACTTC. It codes for CASRARPPSYEQYF.